The 29 T cell receptor beta chains below all came from one sample that was sequenced in a study of T cells after yellow fever vaccination (dated 2019 in TCRdb). Receptor libraries were prepared by 5' RACE. Instrument used: Illumina NovaSeq 6000. TCRdb reanalyzed the raw reads on its own, using fastp at Q25 for trimming and MiXCR for clone calling, and kept in-frame beta chains. Each record represents a unique CDR3 protein, reported with the most common genes and DNA among its rows. The sample yields about 300,000 distinct CDR3 sequences; 8.5% to 10% were counted once. The ten largest account for about 3% of the sample. The sample's treatment or condition, from its label and the paper: live attenuated yellow fever vaccine strain. The starting material was CD4+ T cells sorted from PBMCs, obtained 5 days after the yellow fever booster vaccination. These receptors all come from a man aged 18 to 29 who received the YFV17D yellow fever vaccine.

The V call is TRBV10-3, the J call TRBJ1-1; 12 positions match TRBD1. This CDR3 comprises 16 residues. Germline CDR1 is ENHRY and CDR2 is SYGVKD. Losses at the gene ends were 5 bases for V and 5 bases for J; bases not matched to a gene: 9. CDR3 amino acids: CAISTPGQGARTEAFF. As DNA, the CDR3 is TGTGCCATCAGTACTCCGGGACAGGGGGCGAGGACTGAAGCTTTCTTT.

The chain links TRBV14 to TRBJ2-3; D unresolved. The CDR3 totals 16 residues. Germline V gene data show CDR1 as SGHDN and CDR2 as FVKESK. Between the trimmed V and J ends, which lost 0 bases and 1 base, there was a span of 11 bases. DNA of the CDR3: TGTGCCAGCAGCCAAGATGGGCGGTTGCGCACAGATACGCAGTATTTT. This translates into CASSQDGRLRTDTQYF.

The V call is TRBV12-3 or TRBV12-4, the J call TRBJ1-6; D remains ambiguous. The CDR3 length is 13 residues. Trimming removed 7 bases from V and 7 bases from J, with 11 bases in between. CDR3 in amino acids: CASTWGGNSPLHF. CDR3 sequence (DNA): TGTGCCAGCACCTGGGGAGGGAATTCACCCCTCCACTTT.

The CDR3 nucleotides read TGTGCCAGCAGCCTCGGGACAGGCGCAGAGACCCAGTACTTC. Amino acid sequence: CASSLGTGAETQYF. The chain carries TRBV5-6 and TRBJ2-5; 8 nucleotides line up with TRBD1. CDR1 SGHDT and CDR2 YYEEEE come from the germline V gene. The junction had 6 bases not matched to a gene; V was cut back by 4 bases and J by 4 bases. The CDR3 has 14 amino acids.

This clonotype was recorded a few times. CDR3 coding DNA: TGTGCCAGCAGTTCCCACGGGCTTGCAACTAATGAAAAACTGTTTTTT. As protein: CASSSHGLATNEKLFF. The rearrangement uses TRBV6-5 and TRBJ1-4; D not certain. This CDR3 comprises 16 residues. Deletions cut 4 bases from V and 0 bases from J, with 12 bases between. CDR1 and CDR2 (germline): MNHEY, SVGAGI.

There are a few counts of this clonotype. The chain couples TRBV12-3 or TRBV12-4 to TRBJ1-1; D unclear. The CDR3 is 12 amino acids. V shed 1 base and J shed 7 bases, with 7 bases lying between them. CDR3: CASSLDGLEAFF. In DNA form, the CDR3 reads TGTGCCAGCAGTTTAGACGGCCTTGAAGCTTTCTTT.

In this sample, this clonotype turned up a few times. The chain uses TRBV5-1 and TRBJ1-4; the D gene is possibly TRBD1 (5 bases). CDR3 length: 14 amino acids. Germline V gene lookup returns CDR1 SGHRS and CDR2 YFSETQ. The V gene lost 4 bases and the J gene lost 8 bases, with 15 bases spanning the gap. The CDR3 DNA follows: TGCGCCAGCAGCCCGGGACTGGGGAGGGAAAAACTGTTTTTT. Protein sequence: CASSPGLGREKLFF.

This clonotype has a handful of counts. The V gene is TRBV2, the J gene TRBJ2-7, with D possibly being TRBD1 (6 bases). The germline V gene has CDR1 SNHLY and CDR2 FYNNEI. V was clipped by 6 bases and J by 2 bases, with 17 bases between them. This CDR3 region has 15 residues. CDR3 sequence (DNA): TGTGCCAGCAGGGTCGTCCCACAGGGTGCCTACGAGCAGTACTTC. Residues: CASRVVPQGAYEQYF.

The chain joins TRBV18 to TRBJ2-7; 7 nucleotides agree with TRBD2. CDR1 KGHSH and CDR2 LQKENI come from the germline V gene. This CDR3 region has 13 residues. V lost 6 bases to trimming and J lost 2 bases; unmatched junction nucleotides: 4. DNA of the CDR3: TGTGCCAGCTCTCGGGGGGTCCCCTACGAGCAGTACTTC. Amino acids: CASSRGVPYEQYF.

A few counts support this clonotype. This sequence joins TRBV2 and TRBJ1-5, with TRBD1 identical over 7 bases. Per germline, CDR1 SNHLY and CDR2 FYNNEI. J was trimmed by 1 base and V by 7 bases; bases with no gene match: 7. The CDR3 is 15 residues long. The DNA of the CDR3 is TGTGCCAGCAACCCCGACAGGGCCAGCAATCAGCCCCAGCATTTT. This encodes CASNPDRASNQPQHF.

This rearrangement joins TRBV7-3 to TRBJ2-2; TRBD2 might be the D (7 bases). Trimming stripped 1 base from V and 3 bases from J, with 9 bases between. CDR1 is SGHTA, CDR2 FQGTGA, per germline. The length of the CDR3 is 15 residues. The CDR3 nucleotides read TGTGCCAGCAGCTTAAGGGGGGGCGACACCGGGGAGCTGTTTTTT. Protein: CASSLRGGDTGELFF.

This clonotype was picked up a small number of times. The chain has TRBV7-2 and TRBJ1-2; 7 nucleotides align to TRBD1. Germline-derived CDR1 and CDR2 are SGHTA and FQGNSA. The ends lost 0 bases at V and 2 bases at J; junction bases unmatched: 3. CDR3 length: 15 residues. DNA for the CDR3: TGTGCCAGCAGCTTAGCCCCAGGGGGGAACTATGGCTACACCTTC. Its translation: CASSLAPGGNYGYTF.

The chain is built from TRBV7-6 and TRBJ1-1, with D unresolved. CDR1 SGHVS and CDR2 FNYEAQ come from the germline V gene. This CDR3 is built from 12 residues. Trimming pared 2 bases from V and 7 bases from J, leaving 8 bases between. The CDR3 sequence is CASSLFSGEAFF. As DNA, the CDR3 is TGTGCCAGCAGCTTATTTTCGGGTGAAGCTTTCTTT.

The V gene is TRBV6-1, the J gene TRBJ2-7; D is possibly TRBD1 (6 bases). The CDR3 is made up of 14 amino acids. Germline CDR1 is MNHNS and CDR2 is SASEGT. V dropped 11 bases and J dropped 3 bases, with 20 bases sitting between them. The CDR3 DNA reads as TGTGCCGTTCCACAGGGATTTCCAGGCTACGAGCAGTACTTC. Its protein is CAVPQGFPGYEQYF.

CDR3 DNA sequence: TGTGCCAGCAGTCCCGAGGGGGGCACAGATACGCAGTATTTT. Amino acid sequence: CASSPEGGTDTQYF. The gene calls are TRBV6-6 and TRBJ2-3; tentative D call: TRBD1 (6 bases). The CDR3 totals 14 residues. Germline-derived CDR1 and CDR2 are MNHNY and SVGAGI (reference sequence). With 5 bases removed from V and 1 base from J, the gap between germline ends came to 10 bases.

This clonotype was seen repeatedly, ten times or more. The V gene is TRBV4-2, the J gene TRBJ2-1; TRBD2 aligns across 11 bases. Trimming at V came to 4 bases and at J to 8 bases, leaving 13 bases not matched to a gene. Germline-derived CDR1 and CDR2 are LGHNA and YNFKEQ. The CDR3 has 17 amino acids. The CDR3, as DNA: TGTGCCAGCAGCCCAACGACTAGCGGGGCTCTAGGAGATGAGCAGTTCTTC. It specifies CASSPTTSGALGDEQFF.

This clonotype was seen at least ten times. The chain employs TRBV7-2 and TRBJ2-7, with TRBD1 matching over 7 bases. V trimming: 2 bases; J trimming: 5 bases; junction bases outside the gene matches: 3. Per the germline V gene, CDR1 is SGHTA and CDR2 is FQGNSA. This CDR3 comprises 13 residues. Written as DNA, the CDR3 is TGTGCCAGCAGCTTATACAGGGGCGACGAGCAGTACGTC. Its translation: CASSLYRGDEQYV.

The genes are TRBV28 and TRBJ2-7; unclear D gene. This CDR3 spans 13 amino acids. Germline CDR1 MDHEN, CDR2 SYDVKM. V was trimmed by 8 bases and J by 4 bases, leaving 15 bases between them. In nucleotides, the CDR3 is TGTGCCAGCGCTGTAGTAGGTCGATACGAGCAGTACGTC. Its protein product is CASAVVGRYEQYV.

In this sample, this clonotype turned up a few times. V usage is TRBV5-1 and J usage is TRBJ1-1, with a tentative D call TRBD1 (5 bases). Germline V lookup: CDR1 SGHRS, CDR2 YFSETQ. CDR3 length: 14 amino acids. The V end lost 4 bases, the J end lost 3 bases, and 13 bases lay between the germline ends. Written as DNA, the CDR3 is TGCGCCAGCAGCCAAGGGACGGCGGACACTGAAGCTTTCTTT. Its protein product is CASSQGTADTEAFF.

This clonotype was seen only a few times. The chain uses TRBV23-1 and TRBJ2-7; D is perhaps TRBD1 (6 bases). TRBV23-1 is known as an ORF, though its function is uncertain. The V end was cut by 7 bases, the J end by 3 bases, with 22 bases between. The CDR3 is made up of 16 amino acids. The CDR3, as DNA: TGCGCCAGCACCCAGAAGTTGGTGGGGGCCCTCTACGAGCAGTACGTC. Translated, it gives CASTQKLVGALYEQYV.

The chain uses TRBV20-1 and TRBJ1-1; D remains unclear. With 8 bases removed from V and 5 bases from J, the gap between germline ends came to 18 bases. The CDR3 is 13 residues long. Looked up from germline, CDR1 is DFQATT and CDR2 is SNEGSKA (reference sequence). The CDR3 DNA follows: TGCAGTCCCCTGGGGAGCTGGGAGACTGAAGCTTTCTTT. This sequence encodes CSPLGSWETEAFF.

As regards this clonotype: The junction differs from germline at one of its ends, possibly a read error. The chain employs TRBV20-1 and TRBJ1-4; tentative D call: TRBD1 (6 bases). Germline V gene data show CDR1 as DFQATT and CDR2 as SNEGSKA (reference sequence). CDR3 length: 13 residues. CDR3 nucleotides: TGCAGTGCTAGCCTCACAGGGTATGAAAAACTGTATTTT. The encoded protein is CSASLTGYEKLYF.

This clonotype was seen ten or more times. The chain carries TRBV29-1 and TRBJ2-5; D is undetermined. The CDR3 has 9 residues. The ends were cut back, 4 bases at V and 5 bases at J, with 2 bases in the middle. The V gene's germline CDR1 is SQVTM and CDR2 ANQGSEA. CDR3 sequence reads: CSVAETQYF. The CDR3 nucleotides read TGCAGCGTTGCGGAGACCCAGTACTTC.

This clonotype was detected only a few times. The chain employs TRBV7-2 and TRBJ2-1; D perhaps matches TRBD2 (5 bases). CDR1 and CDR2 from the germline V gene are SGHTA and FQGNSA. The CDR3 has 15 amino acids. V lost 4 bases, J lost 2 bases, and 12 bases lay in between. The CDR3 is CASSSGVGPYNEQFF. CDR3 nucleotide sequence: TGTGCCAGCAGCTCCGGGGTAGGCCCCTACAATGAGCAGTTCTTC.

This clonotype was observed a few times. The chain couples TRBV7-2 to TRBJ2-3; D remains unclear. Trimming stripped 6 bases from V and 1 base from J, with 11 bases between. Germline values: CDR1 SGHTA, CDR2 FQGNSA. The CDR3 has 14 amino acids. The CDR3 region has the DNA TGTGCCAGCAGTAGACTGGACCGCACAGATACGCAGTATTTT. It codes for CASSRLDRTDTQYF. Filled out from reference TRBV7-2 and TRBJ2-3, the complete variable domain reads GAGVSQSPSNKVTEKGKDVELRCDPISGHTALYWYRQSLGQGLEFLIYFQGNSAPDKSGLPSDRFSAERTGGSVSTLTIQRTQQEDSAVYLCASSRLDRTDTQYFGPGTRLTVL.

The chain is built from TRBV20-1 and TRBJ2-2, with D perhaps given as TRBD1 or TRBD2 (6 bases each). Germline V gene data show CDR1 as DFQATT and CDR2 as SNEGSKA (reference sequence). This CDR3 is built from 14 residues. V was shortened by 5 bases and J by 5 bases, with 15 bases between the two germline ends. The CDR3 protein is CSAAWGARTGELFF. CDR3 DNA: TGCAGTGCTGCATGGGGGGCGCGAACCGGGGAGCTGTTTTTT.

This sequence joins TRBV12-3 or TRBV12-4 and TRBJ2-3, with a possible D match to TRBD2 (5 bases). CDR3 length equals 15 residues. Trimming took off 6 bases at V and 0 bases at J, with 13 bases between the two ends. The CDR3 coding sequence is TGTGCCAGCAGGGTGCTAGCTGGGAGCACAGATACGCAGTATTTT. It translates to CASRVLAGSTDTQYF.

This clonotype was counted ten times or more. One end of the junction does not line up with germline, which may come from a read error. This sequence joins TRBV5-1 and TRBJ2-3, with D uncertain. Germline V CDR1 and CDR2: SGHRS, YFSETQ. The CDR3 loop spans 11 amino acids. This CDR3 is CASSFLDTQYF. DNA of the CDR3: TGTGCCAGCAGCTTTTTAGATACGCAGTATTTT.

This clonotype occurred a few times. V and J are TRBV7-2 and TRBJ1-6, with no clear D. Germline loops: CDR1 SGHTA, CDR2 FQGNSA. Deletions cut 1 base from V and 13 bases from J, with 17 bases between. CDR3 length equals 15 residues. CDR3 region: CASSLGRTVVSPLHF. CDR3 in DNA: TGTGCCAGCAGCTTAGGTAGGACGGTAGTCTCTCCCCTCCACTTT. Using reference TRBV7-2 and TRBJ1-6 for the parts outside the CDR3, the full variable domain is GAGVSQSPSNKVTEKGKDVELRCDPISGHTALYWYRQSLGQGLEFLIYFQGNSAPDKSGLPSDRFSAERTGGSVSTLTIQRTQQEDSAVYLCASSLGRTVVSPLHFGNGTRLTVT.